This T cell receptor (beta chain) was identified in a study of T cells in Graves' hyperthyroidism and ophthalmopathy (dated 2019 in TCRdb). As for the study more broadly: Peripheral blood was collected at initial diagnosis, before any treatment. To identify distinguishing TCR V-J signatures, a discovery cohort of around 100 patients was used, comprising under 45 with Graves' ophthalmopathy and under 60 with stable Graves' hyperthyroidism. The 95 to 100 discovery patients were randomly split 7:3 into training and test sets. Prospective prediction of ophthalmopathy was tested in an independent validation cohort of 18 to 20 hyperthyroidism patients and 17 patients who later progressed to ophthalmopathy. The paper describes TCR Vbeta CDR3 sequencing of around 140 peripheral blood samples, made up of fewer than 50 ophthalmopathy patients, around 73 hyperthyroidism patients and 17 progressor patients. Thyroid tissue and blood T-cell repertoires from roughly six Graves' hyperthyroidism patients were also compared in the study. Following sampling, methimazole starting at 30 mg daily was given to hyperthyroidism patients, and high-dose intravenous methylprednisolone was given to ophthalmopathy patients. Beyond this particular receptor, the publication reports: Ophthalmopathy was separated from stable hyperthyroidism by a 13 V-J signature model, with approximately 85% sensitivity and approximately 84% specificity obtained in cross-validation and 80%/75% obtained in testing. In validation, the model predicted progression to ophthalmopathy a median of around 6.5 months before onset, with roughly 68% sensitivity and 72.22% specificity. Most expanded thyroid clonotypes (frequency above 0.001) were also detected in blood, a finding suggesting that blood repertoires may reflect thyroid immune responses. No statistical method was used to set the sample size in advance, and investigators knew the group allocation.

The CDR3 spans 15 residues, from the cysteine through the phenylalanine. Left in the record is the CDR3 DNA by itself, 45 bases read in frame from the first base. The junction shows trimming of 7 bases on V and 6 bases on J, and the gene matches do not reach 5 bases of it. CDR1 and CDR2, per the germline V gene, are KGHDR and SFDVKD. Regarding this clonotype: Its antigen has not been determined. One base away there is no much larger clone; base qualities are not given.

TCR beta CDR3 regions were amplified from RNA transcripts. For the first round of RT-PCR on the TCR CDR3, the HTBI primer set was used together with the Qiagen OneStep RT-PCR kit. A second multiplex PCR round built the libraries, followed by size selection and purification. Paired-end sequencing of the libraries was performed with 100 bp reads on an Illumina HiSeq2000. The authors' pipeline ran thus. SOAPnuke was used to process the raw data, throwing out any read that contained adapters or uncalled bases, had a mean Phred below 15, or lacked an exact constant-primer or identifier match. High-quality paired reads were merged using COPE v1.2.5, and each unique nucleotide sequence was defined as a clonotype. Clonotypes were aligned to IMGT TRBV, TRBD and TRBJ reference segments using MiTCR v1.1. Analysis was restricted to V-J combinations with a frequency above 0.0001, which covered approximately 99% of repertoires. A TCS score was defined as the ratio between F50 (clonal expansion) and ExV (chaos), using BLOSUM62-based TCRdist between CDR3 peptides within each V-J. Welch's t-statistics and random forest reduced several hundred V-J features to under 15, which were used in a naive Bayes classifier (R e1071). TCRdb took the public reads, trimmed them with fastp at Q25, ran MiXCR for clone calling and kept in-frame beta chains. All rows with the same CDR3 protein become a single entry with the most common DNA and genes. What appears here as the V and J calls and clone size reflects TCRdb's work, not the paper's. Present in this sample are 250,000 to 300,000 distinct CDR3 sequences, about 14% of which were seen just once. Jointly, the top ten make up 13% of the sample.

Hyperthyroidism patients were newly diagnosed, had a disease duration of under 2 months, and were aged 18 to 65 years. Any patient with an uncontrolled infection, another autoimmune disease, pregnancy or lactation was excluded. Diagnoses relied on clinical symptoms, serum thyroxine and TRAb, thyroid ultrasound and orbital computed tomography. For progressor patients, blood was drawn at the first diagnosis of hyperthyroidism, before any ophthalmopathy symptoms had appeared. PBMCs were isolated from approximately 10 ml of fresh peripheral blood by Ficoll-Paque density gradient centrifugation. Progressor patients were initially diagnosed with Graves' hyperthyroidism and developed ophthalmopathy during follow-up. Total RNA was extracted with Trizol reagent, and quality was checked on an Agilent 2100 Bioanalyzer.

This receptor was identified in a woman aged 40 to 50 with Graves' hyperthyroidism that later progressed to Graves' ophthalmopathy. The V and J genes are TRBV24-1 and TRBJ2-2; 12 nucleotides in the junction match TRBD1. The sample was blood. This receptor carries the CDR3 CATRGTGGDAGELFF. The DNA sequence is TGTGCCACCAGGGGGACAGGGGGCGACGCCGGGGAGCTGTTTTTT.